This is a list of T cell receptor beta chains from one sample in a study of cytomegalovirus exposure and HLA in healthy donors. Sequencing used immunoSEQ multiplex PCR; TCRdb keeps in-frame clones, though not all of them. The repertoire holds under 150,000 clones, with approximately 79% as singletons. Sequencing used PBMCs. The receptors were gathered from a man aged 18 to 35 in good health and CMV-seronegative. Both conserved end residues are part of each CDR3. The order of the fields is J gene, V gene, CDR3 protein.

j_gene: TRBJ1-1; v_gene: TRBV9; CDR3aa: CASTPPAGSEAFF
j_gene: TRBJ1-1; v_gene: TRBV6-1; CDR3aa: CASSRGDSYTEAFF
j_gene: TRBJ1-4; v_gene: TRBV30; CDR3aa: CAWKGGLGEKLFF
j_gene: TRBJ1-2; v_gene: TRBV25-1; CDR3aa: CASRGMRGPSPNNYGYTF
j_gene: -; v_gene: TRBV7-2; CDR3aa: CASSGQTGDEQYF
j_gene: TRBJ1-1; v_gene: TRBV5-1; CDR3aa: CASNTGGKNTEAFF
j_gene: TRBJ2-7; v_gene: TRBV11-2; CDR3aa: CASSTRGQSYEQYF
j_gene: TRBJ2-2; v_gene: TRBV7-9; CDR3aa: CASRGDRATNTGELFF
j_gene: TRBJ2-7; v_gene: TRBV9; CDR3aa: CASSVAAGFSYEQYF
j_gene: TRBJ2-7; v_gene: TRBV18; CDR3aa: CASSPTGNYEQYF
j_gene: TRBJ2-3; v_gene: TRBV25-1; CDR3aa: CASSPTGADTQYF
j_gene: TRBJ2-3; v_gene: TRBV5-1; CDR3aa: CASSEGGTDTQYF
j_gene: TRBJ2-7; v_gene: TRBV6-6; CDR3aa: CASAQGDYEQYF
j_gene: TRBJ2-7; v_gene: TRBV30; CDR3aa: CAWSVSYYEQYF
j_gene: TRBJ2-2; v_gene: TRBV21-1; CDR3aa: CASPDRGTGELFF
j_gene: TRBJ1-4; v_gene: TRBV5-6; CDR3aa: CASSLTGFEKLFF
j_gene: TRBJ2-1; v_gene: TRBV27; CDR3aa: CASSLSEGSGVEQFF
j_gene: TRBJ1-2; v_gene: TRBV6-6; CDR3aa: CASSYDWATGLGYTF
j_gene: TRBJ2-7; v_gene: TRBV9; CDR3aa: CASSVGGTGGRCEQYF
j_gene: TRBJ1-4; v_gene: TRBV7-9; CDR3aa: CASSLGGANEKLFF
j_gene: TRBJ1-2; v_gene: TRBV6-1; CDR3aa: CASSDGTGGGYTF
j_gene: TRBJ1-1; v_gene: TRBV5-1; CDR3aa: CASSSLGGRNTEAFF
j_gene: TRBJ1-2; v_gene: TRBV21-1; CDR3aa: CASTPGQLVVIAWWDGYGYTF
j_gene: TRBJ1-2; v_gene: TRBV29-1; CDR3aa: CSVEDLGGFVSYGYTF
j_gene: TRBJ2-7; v_gene: TRBV2; CDR3aa: CASTQVSNEQYF
j_gene: TRBJ2-3; v_gene: TRBV9; CDR3aa: CASSVGGGAYTQYF
j_gene: TRBJ1-1; v_gene: TRBV2; CDR3aa: CASSSGTGIAEAFF
j_gene: TRBJ1-1; v_gene: TRBV7-9; CDR3aa: CASSVRDTEAFF
j_gene: TRBJ1-2; v_gene: TRBV11-2; CDR3aa: CASSLAGDGYTF
j_gene: TRBJ2-4; v_gene: TRBV2; CDR3aa: CASRGTSGVSAKNIQYF
j_gene: TRBJ2-3; v_gene: TRBV5-4; CDR3aa: CASSMRLAGSTDTQYF